Included here is one T cell receptor beta chain sequence, with context. What it binds is unknown. They ran version v3.0 of the immunoSEQ assay at survey level. Each sample aimed for about 35,000-55,000 sequenced T-cell genomes. Repertoires were generated with immunoSEQ multiplex PCR, while TCRdb's copy carries only in-frame clones and drops some. The profile shows about 22,000 clones, around 79% of them singletons. This sample is part of a study of long-term antiretroviral therapy in people with HIV. The germline CDR1 and CDR2 sequences are SGHDT and YYEEEE. This CDR3 is 13 amino acids long. Deletions cut 0 bases from V and 7 bases from J, with 10 bases between. Study-wide results and caveats: ART adherence, viral resistance and therapy changes went unrecorded.

The material was unsorted PBMCs, obtained 4.1 years after starting antiretroviral therapy. This clonotype was obtained from a woman aged 40 to 49 with HIV. The chain recombines TRBV5-6 with TRBJ1-2; no reliable D call. The CDR3 loop reads CASSLAGMGGYTF. Written as DNA, the CDR3 is TGTGCCAGCAGCTTGGCGGGCATGGGTGGCTACACCTTC.